The 16 T cell receptor beta chains below were found in one sample sequenced in a study of blood T cell repertoires in COVID-19. Some clones are missing from TCRdb's copy, which holds only in-frame ones; the method was immunoSEQ multiplex PCR. The sample shows tens of thousands of clones, almost 85% of them seen only once. The sample was peripheral blood. Every receptor here comes from a human donor in a cohort sampled during active COVID-19.

There are a few counts of this clone. V gene TRBV19 combines with J gene TRBJ2-1; perhaps TRBD1 as D (6 bases). CDR1 and CDR2 from the germline V gene are LNHDA and SQIVND (reference sequence). This CDR3 spans 12 amino acids. V lost 9 bases and J 9 bases, leaving 15 bases between the germline ends. In nucleotides, the CDR3 is TGTGCCAGCAGGGTGGGGGCAGCTGAGCAGTTCTTC. It translates to CASRVGAAEQFF.

This clone was seen only once. CDR3 bases: TGCGCCAGCAGCCACAGGAACTATGGCTACACCTTC. It specifies CASSHRNYGYTF. The V call is TRBV4-1, the J call TRBJ1-2; D gene uncertain. Germline CDR1 is MGHRA and CDR2 is YSYEKL. V lost 3 bases and J 2 bases, leaving 4 bases between the germline ends. There are 12 residues in the CDR3.

The chain joins TRBV29-1 to TRBJ1-2; 7 bases agree with TRBD1. Germline CDR1 is SQVTM and CDR2 is ANQGSEA. V lost 4 bases, J lost 6 bases, and 2 bases stayed unmatched. There are 11 residues in the CDR3. The CDR3 loop is CSVAGTDGYTF. The CDR3 DNA sequence: TGCAGCGTTGCCGGGACAGATGGCTACACCTTC.

This clone was counted only a few times. This rearrangement joins TRBV2 to TRBJ1-1, with 8 positions matching TRBD1. This CDR3 comprises 12 residues. The germline CDR1 and CDR2 sequences are SNHLY and FYNNEI. V shed 7 bases and J 10 bases; nucleotides not matched to a gene: 8. This chain's CDR3 is CASTPTGDGAFF. The CDR3 DNA is TGTGCCAGCACCCCGACAGGGGATGGAGCTTTCTTT.

This clone came up a few times. The chain employs TRBV10-3 and TRBJ2-5; TRBD2 might be the D (5 bases). Trimming took off 5 bases at V and 1 base at J, with 8 bases between the two ends. The germline gives CDR1 ENHRY, CDR2 SYGVKD. The CDR3 loop spans 13 amino acids. CDR3 in amino acids: CAISQAGQETQYF. The CDR3, as DNA: TGTGCCATCAGTCAGGCGGGCCAAGAGACCCAGTACTTC.

The V call is TRBV19, the J call TRBJ1-2, with 7 bases lining up with TRBD1. CDR3 length equals 17 residues. Germline V gives CDR1 LNHDA, CDR2 SQIVND (reference sequence). The J segment lost 2 bases and the V segment lost 6 bases, leaving 15 bases of the junction unmatched. CDR3 in amino acids: CASRARQGEPLNYGYTF. The CDR3 DNA follows: TGTGCCAGTAGGGCTCGACAGGGCGAACCTTTAAACTATGGCTACACCTTC.

The chain has TRBV11-3 and TRBJ2-7; D gene ambiguous. CDR1 and CDR2 (germline): SGHNT, YENEEA. Trimming took 0 bases from V and 3 from J, leaving 9 bases between them. The CDR3 sequence is 14 residues long. CDR3: CASSLDDTSYEQYF. In DNA form, the CDR3 reads TGTGCCAGCAGCTTAGATGACACCAGCTACGAGCAGTACTTC.

The rearrangement uses TRBV28 and TRBJ1-2; unclear D gene. V lost 7 bases and J lost 3, with 15 bases in between. CDR3 length equals 14 residues. Germline V lookup: CDR1 MDHEN, CDR2 SYDVKM. CDR3 region: CASTLRSQHYGYTF. For the CDR3, the DNA is TGTGCCAGCACCTTAAGGAGTCAGCACTATGGCTACACCTTC.

This clone was counted a single time. The chain is built from TRBV5-5 and TRBJ1-5, with a tentative D call TRBD1 (5 bases). This CDR3 comprises 14 residues. The V end lost 2 bases, the J end lost 6 bases, and 12 bases lay between the germline ends. The germline gives CDR1 SGHKS, CDR2 YYEKEE (reference sequence). CDR3 nucleotide sequence: TGTGCCAGCAGCTTCGGGGGAGAGGTTCAGCCCCAGCATTTT. It codes for CASSFGGEVQPQHF.

The V call is TRBV3-1 (or the pseudogene TRBV3-2), the J call TRBJ1-3; D is ambiguous. The CDR3 length is 12 residues. Germline CDR1 is LGHDT and CDR2 is YNNKEL (reference sequence). V lost 4 bases, J lost 10 bases, and 11 bases lay in between. CDR3 amino acids: CASSPTTETIYF. In DNA form, the CDR3 reads TGTGCCAGCAGCCCTACTACGGAAACCATATATTTT.

For the CDR3, the DNA is TGTGCCAGCAGCCGGACAACTGGAGAGCAGTACTTC. It translates to CASSRTTGEQYF. This sequence joins TRBV3-1 (or the pseudogene TRBV3-2) and TRBJ2-7; D may be TRBD1 (5 bases). The V end was cut by 4 bases, the J end by 7 bases, with 11 bases between. The germline V gene has CDR1 LGHDT and CDR2 YNNKEL (reference sequence). CDR3 length: 12 residues.

This chain connects TRBV6-5 to TRBJ2-1; D unresolved. Germline CDR1 and CDR2: MNHEY and SVGAGI. V shed 2 bases and J shed 10 bases, with 6 bases lying between them. CDR3 length: 11 amino acids. CDR3 residues: CASSYLSEQFF. The CDR3 nucleotides read TGTGCCAGCAGTTACCTATCAGAGCAGTTCTTC.

The rearrangement joins TRBV29-1 to TRBJ2-2; weak D call: TRBD1 (5 bases). V dropped 2 bases and J dropped 0 bases, with 13 bases sitting between them. This CDR3 spans 16 amino acids. Germline CDR1 SQVTM, CDR2 ANQGSEA. The CDR3 DNA sequence: TGCAGCGTTGAAACAGGAGCATCGCCGAACACCGGGGAGCTGTTTTTT. This encodes CSVETGASPNTGELFF.

The chain carries TRBV28 and TRBJ1-2, with 10 bases matching TRBD1. CDR1 MDHEN and CDR2 SYDVKM come from the germline V gene. There are 14 residues in the CDR3. The J segment lost 8 bases and the V segment lost 8 bases, leaving 11 bases of the junction unmatched. The CDR3 DNA reads TGTGCCAGCTCGACAGGGGGCGCCGCGATCGGCTACACCTTC. It translates to CASSTGGAAIGYTF.

The chain couples TRBV3-1 (or the pseudogene TRBV3-2) to TRBJ2-7, with D possibly being TRBD2 (5 bases). The CDR3 is made up of 14 amino acids. The germline V gene encodes CDR1 LGHDT and CDR2 YNNKEL (reference sequence). Trimming stripped 0 bases from V and 6 bases from J, with 12 bases between. The CDR3 reads CASSQDLVSAEQYF. The CDR3 region has the DNA TGTGCCAGCAGCCAAGATCTTGTTAGCGCCGAGCAGTACTTC.

The chain carries TRBV5-4 and TRBJ1-3, with TRBD1 identical over 8 bases. The germline gives CDR1 SGHNT, CDR2 YYREEE (reference sequence). The CDR3 consists of 15 residues. V shed 3 bases and J 3 bases; nucleotides not matched to a gene: 5. CDR3 DNA sequence: TGTGCCAGCAGCTCGCCGACAGGGGATGGAAACACCATATATTTT. It translates to CASSSPTGDGNTIYF.